A selection of T cell receptor beta chains follows, all from one sample in a study of T cells in Graves' hyperthyroidism and ophthalmopathy. TCRdb used MiXCR to reprocess the multiplex PCR reads, holding one entry per CDR3 protein. This sample yields hundreds of thousands of distinct CDR3 sequences, of which approximately 15% are seen a single time; roughly 5.7% belongs to the top ten. Source material: blood. All receptors derive from a woman in her twenties or thirties with Graves' hyperthyroidism that later progressed to Graves' ophthalmopathy. The CDR3 runs from the conserved cysteine through the conserved F or W.

length: 16; J: TRBJ2-3; V: TRBV7-3; CDR3: CASSLNGPISTDTQYF
length: 18; J: TRBJ2-1; V: TRBV14; CDR3: CASSQGGLLGNSYNEQFF
length: 15; J: TRBJ1-6; V: TRBV20-1; CDR3: CSAIPGQGDGSPLHF
length: 16; J: TRBJ2-1; V: TRBV7-9; CDR3: CASSPRASGEYNEQFF
length: 16; J: TRBJ2-7; V: TRBV11-2; CDR3: CASSLVWTEEEYEQYF
length: 14; J: TRBJ2-1; V: TRBV28; CDR3: CASNREGPYNEQFF
length: 15; J: TRBJ2-7; V: TRBV18; CDR3: CASSPTSGQGIEQYF
length: 18; J: TRBJ2-1; V: TRBV7-2; CDR3: CASSLGEAGGPVYHEQFF
length: 17; J: TRBJ1-2; V: TRBV6-1; CDR3: CASKATGTGGWTRGYTF
length: 15; J: TRBJ2-1; V: TRBV5-1; CDR3: CASSKDEPFYNEQFF
length: 16; J: TRBJ2-7; V: TRBV28; CDR3: CASSLYTSGSKYEQYF
length: 19; J: TRBJ1-5; V: TRBV10-3; CDR3: CAISEGGRGPEEGNQPQHF
length: 13; J: TRBJ2-7; V: TRBV12-3/TRBV12-4; CDR3: CASSLTGPYEQYF
length: 14; J: TRBJ2-3; V: TRBV5-4; CDR3: CASSFGTGSDTQYF
length: 14; J: TRBJ2-3; V: TRBV24-1; CDR3: CATSDSRVTDTQYF
length: 16; J: TRBJ2-1; V: TRBV6-1; CDR3: CASTKRGAVARDEQFF
length: 15; J: TRBJ1-4; V: TRBV24-1; CDR3: CATSDQQGESEKLFF
length: 15; J: TRBJ2-2; V: TRBV3-1; CDR3: CASSQVAGEVGELFF
length: 17; J: TRBJ1-1; V: TRBV6-1; CDR3: CASSPGTGNGMNTEAFF
length: 15; J: TRBJ2-3; V: TRBV12-3/TRBV12-4; CDR3: CASRAGGQAMDTQYF
length: 15; J: TRBJ2-3; V: TRBV6-1; CDR3: CASNIAGGNTDTQYF
length: 19; J: TRBJ2-1; V: TRBV28; CDR3: CASSQLGVGPKSSYNEQFF
length: 13; J: TRBJ1-5; V: TRBV7-9; CDR3: CASSVHSNQPQHF
length: 17; J: TRBJ2-3; V: TRBV28; CDR3: CASSLAVGFLTTDTQYF
length: 15; J: TRBJ1-6; V: TRBV28; CDR3: CASSPSGIMLSPLHF
length: 15; J: TRBJ1-3; V: TRBV30; CDR3: CAWSVQHHSGNTIYF
length: 13; J: TRBJ1-2; V: TRBV3-1; CDR3: CASSLGQGNGYTF
length: 15; J: TRBJ2-4; V: TRBV3-1; CDR3: CASSQGTGGFNIQYF
length: 15; J: TRBJ2-3; V: TRBV30; CDR3: CAWSVTRRGTDTQYF
length: 15; J: TRBJ2-1; V: TRBV24-1; CDR3: CATSDPKPSYNEQFF
length: 16; J: TRBJ2-2; V: TRBV12-3/TRBV12-4; CDR3: CASSSGTGGGPGELFF
length: 11; J: TRBJ2-1; V: TRBV20-1; CDR3: CSARRDGEQFF
length: 16; J: TRBJ2-5; V: TRBV7-8; CDR3: CASTQLGGSVQETQYF
length: 15; J: TRBJ2-1; V: TRBV6-2/TRBV6-3; CDR3: CASSYSLAGDNEQFF
length: 14; J: TRBJ2-5; V: TRBV6-1; CDR3: CASSLIVQKETQYF
length: 15; J: TRBJ2-3; V: TRBV19; CDR3: CASSGWDRDADTQYF
length: 15; J: TRBJ2-2; V: TRBV24-1; CDR3: CATSVETGWTGELFF
length: 18; J: TRBJ2-7; V: TRBV24-1; CDR3: CATSALSLRDGGVYEQYF
length: 14; J: TRBJ1-5; V: TRBV6-2/TRBV6-3; CDR3: CASSHRTSNQPQHF
length: 15; J: TRBJ2-3; V: TRBV11-3; CDR3: CASSSGQGLLDTQYF
length: 16; J: TRBJ1-4; V: TRBV12-3/TRBV12-4; CDR3: CASSTQHGNPGEKLFF
length: 16; J: TRBJ2-5; V: TRBV28; CDR3: CASSFGLAGSQETQYF
length: 13; J: TRBJ1-5; V: TRBV27; CDR3: CASSLRWNQPQHF
length: 18; J: TRBJ1-6; V: TRBV7-2; CDR3: CASNSEGRLSSYNSPLHF
length: 15; J: TRBJ2-7; V: TRBV11-2; CDR3: CASSRGTGASYEQYF
length: 14; J: TRBJ2-3; V: TRBV20-1; CDR3: CSASPPTPTDTQYF
length: 15; J: TRBJ1-3; V: TRBV19; CDR3: CASSMAVTSGNTIYF
length: 13; J: TRBJ1-1; V: TRBV18; CDR3: CASSQQLNTEAFF
length: 16; J: TRBJ1-6; V: TRBV5-6; CDR3: CASSERWTGRVAPLHF
length: 15; J: TRBJ2-3; V: TRBV2; CDR3: CASSEGGRGTDTQYF
length: 12; J: TRBJ1-2; V: TRBV19; CDR3: CASGTGYYGYTF
length: 16; J: TRBJ2-2; V: TRBV3-1; CDR3: CASSQEYNIFGGELFF
length: 15; J: TRBJ1-5; V: TRBV12-3/TRBV12-4; CDR3: CASSSRGQGGQPQHF
length: 16; J: TRBJ2-1; V: TRBV20-1; CDR3: CSAYSGNTFSYNEQFF
length: 15; J: TRBJ1-5; V: TRBV20-1; CDR3: CSAEEIGGSNQPQHF
length: 15; J: TRBJ1-5; V: TRBV30; CDR3: CAWSVLRGTGQPQHF
length: 13; J: TRBJ2-7; V: TRBV14; CDR3: CASSQGALGEQYF
length: 15; J: TRBJ1-2; V: TRBV4-3; CDR3: CASSQDRSPNYGYTF